Listed here is a single TCR beta chain. Its target is unknown. Donors were nominally healthy when sampled, though unrecorded immune exposures were likely. The primer mix had 60 Vbeta and 13 Jbeta primers. Produced via immunoSEQ multiplex PCR; TCRdb's table is partial and in-frame only. This sample carries roughly 180,000 clones, around 80% of them seen once, and the ten largest clones take about 2.5%. This sample was included in a study of cytomegalovirus exposure and HLA in healthy donors. Study results and caveats: The HLA-A and HLA-B alleles of most subjects were reportedly predicted accurately from TCR beta sequences. Equally common other TCR beta chains were less clonally expanded than HLA-associated ones, a later analysis found.

V gave up 5 bases and J gave up 10 bases; unmatched junction bases: 7. The CDR3 contains 15 residues. Germline loops: CDR1 SEHNR, CDR2 FQNEAQ (reference sequence). This rearrangement joins TRBV7-9 to TRBJ2-1, with TRBD2 matching 14 bases. This clonotype was sampled from a woman in her 30s in good health and CMV-seropositive. Material: PBMCs. CDR3 coding DNA: TGTGCCAGCAGCCCGCCGGGACTAGCGGGGGTAGAGCAGTTCTTC. Amino acid sequence: CASSPPGLAGVEQFF.